The source of this T cell receptor (beta chain) is a study of blood T cells in healthy people across ages. On the study more broadly: Per two T cells, template switching captured roughly one barcoded beta molecule. Study-level results: Across the age range, TCR beta diversity per million T cells fell in a roughly linear way.

V was cut by 6 bases and J by 0 bases, with 7 bases left in between. The CDR3 runs 13 residues. Donors were healthy Caucasian individuals from Russia aged about 6 to 90. Alongside a J-beta primer mix, a sample-barcoded 5' primer served in a second PCR lasting roughly 6 to 12 cycles. Each of the cDNA molecules was tagged by a template-switch adaptor with 12 random nucleotides. TCRdb independently ran MiXCR on the 5' RACE reads; one entry per CDR3 protein. The table has some 920,000 distinct CDR3 sequences, about 53% seen once. Details on this clonotype: What it binds is not known.

Specimen: blood. This chain links TRBV12-3 or TRBV12-4 with TRBJ2-3; no clear D gene. This receptor was obtained from a woman aged 55-75 years in good health. CDR3 region: CASRRPSTDTQYF. CDR3 bases: TGTGCCAGCAGAAGACCGAGCACAGATACGCAGTATTTT.